These 3 T cell receptor beta chains were all obtained from the same sample, sequenced in a study of CD8 T cells in Susac syndrome. When the RNA was reverse transcribed, random hexamers were used with an input of 0.5 to 1 ug. MiXCR, applied by TCRdb to the immunoSEQ multiplex PCR reads, yields one record per CDR3 protein. The table has about 19,000 distinct CDR3 sequences, around 96% seen once. Sequencing was carried out using CD8+ T cells from PBMCs. Receptors originate from a human donor in good health.

The rearrangement links TRBV7-6 to TRBJ2-7; unclear D gene. The germline V gene has CDR1 SGHVS and CDR2 FNYEAQ. This CDR3 is 16 amino acids long. Trimming removed 4 bases from V and 1 base from J, with 17 bases in between. The CDR3 region is CASSSTPDLLSYEQYF. Here the CDR3 DNA reads TGTGCCAGCAGCTCAACGCCCGATTTACTTTCCTACGAGCAGTACTTC.

The gene calls are TRBV4-3 and TRBJ2-1; D remains unclear. The CDR3 has 16 amino acids. From germline, CDR1 is LGHNA and CDR2 YSLEER. V lost 1 base, J lost 2 bases, and 12 bases lay in between. CDR3 in amino acids: CASSQVSSGAYNEQFF. CDR3 coding DNA: TGCGCCAGCAGCCAAGTGTCCAGTGGGGCCTACAATGAGCAGTTCTTC.

The chain combines TRBV7-9 with TRBJ2-7, with 7 bases matching TRBD1. Germline V CDR1 and CDR2: SEHNR, FQNEAQ (reference sequence). CDR3 size: 14 residues. J gave up 2 bases and V 5 bases, and 6 bases lay outside the gene matches. CDR3 residues: CASSAAGTAYEQYV. CDR3 nucleotides: TGTGCCAGCAGCGCCGCCGGGACAGCCTACGAGCAGTACGTC.